Following are 17 T cell receptor beta chains from one sample sequenced in a study of long-term antiretroviral therapy in people with HIV (dated by TCRdb to 2022 to 2024). The immunoSEQ hsTCRB v3.0 assay was used at survey level resolution to sequence the TRB variable region. This immuneACCESS table, as held by TCRdb, lists in-frame sequences with V and J called but not all clones. Of the missing ones, under half trace to an unresolved V gene in checked studies; the others have no known cause. The sample data list more than 15,000 clones, and roughly 76% of these were observed just once. The ten largest clones capture roughly 15% of the sample. The material sequenced was unsorted PBMCs, taken 1.5 years before starting antiretroviral therapy. The source is a woman in her 50s with HIV.

The rearrangement joins TRBV7-8 to TRBJ2-2, with a possible D match to TRBD1 (6 bases). Trimming took off 6 bases at V and 5 bases at J, with 10 bases between the two ends. The V gene's germline CDR1 is SGHVS and CDR2 FQNEAQ. The CDR3 has 13 amino acids. The CDR3 coding sequence is TGTGCCAGCAGTGCAACAGGGACCGGGGAGCTGTTTTTT. Translated, it gives CASSATGTGELFF.

The rearrangement links TRBV5-6 to TRBJ2-7, with 8 bases aligning to TRBD1. This CDR3 is built from 14 residues. Trimming removed 5 bases from V and 6 bases from J; junction bases left unmatched: 10. Germline V gives CDR1 SGHDT, CDR2 YYEEEE. In DNA form, the CDR3 reads TGTGCCAGCAGTGGACGGACAGGGATAGGCGAGCAGTACGTC. Amino acids: CASSGRTGIGEQYV.

The chain links TRBV7-2 to TRBJ2-1; possible D gene TRBD2, 6 bases. This CDR3 has 13 residues. Germline V gene sequence: CDR1 SGHTA, CDR2 FQGNSA. V was pared by 3 bases and J by 10 bases, with 13 bases between. CDR3 region: CASSLGGAWEQFF. Here the CDR3 DNA reads TGTGCCAGCAGCTTGGGCGGGGCGTGGGAGCAGTTCTTC. The full variable domain, rest sourced from reference TRBV7-2 and TRBJ2-1, is GAGVSQSPSNKVTEKGKDVELRCDPISGHTALYWYRQSLGQGLEFLIYFQGNSAPDKSGLPSDRFSAERTGGSVSTLTIQRTQQEDSAVYLCASSLGGAWEQFFGPGTRLTVL.

The chain is built from TRBV5-1 and TRBJ2-1; 8 nucleotides line up with TRBD2. The germline CDR1 and CDR2 sequences are SGHRS and YFSETQ. The CDR3 extends over 18 amino acids. V was clipped by 0 bases and J by 3 bases; unmatched bases: 11. The CDR3 nucleotides are TGCGCCAGCAGCTTGGGGCCAGCGGGGGCCGATAGCTACAATGAGCAGTTCTTC. Residues: CASSLGPAGADSYNEQFF. The variable domain in full, with the rest retrieved from reference TRBV5-1 and TRBJ2-1, is KAGVTQTPRYLIKTRGQQVTLSCSPISGHRSVSWYQQTPGQGLQFLFEYFSETQRNKGNFPGRFSGRQFSNSRSEMNVSTLELGDSALYLCASSLGPAGADSYNEQFFGPGTRLTVL.

CDR3 DNA: TGCGCCAGCAGCCAGGCCTCCCGGGACAGAAACACCATATATTTT. Amino acids: CASSQASRDRNTIYF. The rearrangement links TRBV4-1 to TRBJ1-3, with a possible D match to TRBD1 (6 bases). Trimming left V 3 bases short and J 5 bases short, with 14 bases between. Looked up from germline, CDR1 is MGHRA and CDR2 is YSYEKL. This CDR3 contains 15 residues.

This rearrangement joins TRBV12-5 to TRBJ2-5; D call uncertain. Germline lookup yields CDR1 LGHNT and CDR2 FRNRAP. This CDR3 is 13 amino acids long. Trimming removed 6 bases at V and 4 bases at J, with 12 bases between. CDR3 sequence: CASGPTDRETQYF. CDR3 DNA: TGTGCTAGTGGGCCGACTGATCGAGAGACCCAGTACTTC.

The chain carries TRBV19 and TRBJ1-1, with 8 bases identical to TRBD1. V trimming: 7 bases; J trimming: 3 bases; junction bases outside the gene matches: 7. Germline CDR1 reads LNHDA; CDR2 reads SQIVND (reference sequence). This CDR3 is 14 amino acids long. The CDR3 loop reads CASTPGQGHTEAFF. Here the CDR3 DNA reads TGTGCCAGTACCCCAGGACAGGGACACACTGAAGCTTTCTTT.

This chain connects TRBV5-1 to TRBJ2-1, with 12 bases identical to TRBD1. The germline V gene has CDR1 SGHRS and CDR2 YFSETQ. Losses at the gene ends were 4 bases for V and 6 bases for J; bases not matched to a gene: 5. The CDR3 is made up of 15 amino acids. CDR3 amino acids: CASSAGTGGFNEQFF. CDR3 sequence (DNA): TGCGCCAGCAGCGCGGGGACAGGGGGCTTCAATGAGCAGTTCTTC.

V usage is TRBV2 and J usage is TRBJ1-2; 8 positions match TRBD1. J was trimmed by 7 bases and V by 5 bases; bases with no gene match: 6. Germline V gene data show CDR1 as SNHLY and CDR2 as FYNNEI. The CDR3 is 13 amino acids. CDR3 in DNA: TGTGCCAGCAGTTACAGGGGGAGTAGTGGCTACACCTTC. Translated: CASSYRGSSGYTF.

The chain links TRBV19 to TRBJ1-1, with a possible D match to TRBD1 (6 bases). The germline CDR1 and CDR2 sequences are LNHDA and SQIVND (reference sequence). The CDR3 consists of 14 residues. V dropped 5 bases and J dropped 4 bases, with 14 bases sitting between them. CDR3 in amino acids: CASSVSGESTEAFF. The DNA of the CDR3 is TGTGCCAGTAGTGTCTCAGGGGAGAGCACTGAAGCTTTCTTT.

This clone has only a few counts. CDR3 bases: TGTGCCAGCAGCTTAACAGACTCTGGGGCCAACGTCCTGACTTTC. Translated: CASSLTDSGANVLTF. The chain uses TRBV7-3 and TRBJ2-6, with D unclear. This CDR3 comprises 15 residues. Looked up from germline, CDR1 is SGHTA and CDR2 is FQGTGA. V was shortened by 0 bases and J by 0 bases, with 3 bases between the two germline ends.

Only one count was recorded for this clone. The chain combines TRBV30 with TRBJ1-1; a possible D gene is TRBD1 (6 bases). The CDR3 contains 13 residues. Trimming removed 4 bases from V and 4 bases from J, with 13 bases in between. Germline lookup yields CDR1 GTSNPN and CDR2 SVGIG (reference sequence). CDR3 protein: CAWNLQGATEAFF. The DNA for the CDR3 is TGTGCCTGGAATCTACAGGGTGCCACTGAAGCTTTCTTT. Complete variable domain (other parts from reference TRBV30 and TRBJ1-1): SQTIHQWPATLVQPVGSPLSLECTVEGTSNPNLYWYRQAAGRGLQLLFYSVGIGQISSEVPQNLSASRPQDRQFILSSKKLLLSDSGFYLCAWNLQGATEAFFGQGTRLTVV.

This clone was counted a few times. DNA of the CDR3: TGTGCCAGTAGTCGGACAGGGGGCTATCAGCCCCAGCATTTT. This sequence encodes CASSRTGGYQPQHF. This rearrangement joins TRBV19 to TRBJ1-5; 11 nucleotides line up with TRBD1. Germline V gives CDR1 LNHDA, CDR2 SQIVND (reference sequence). The V gene end was trimmed by 5 bases and the J gene end by 5 bases; junction bases not matched to a gene: 2. The CDR3 is 14 amino acids. The whole variable domain, remainder taken from reference TRBV19 and TRBJ1-5, is DGGITQSPKYLFRKEGQNVTLSCEQNLNHDAMYWYRQDPGQGLRLIYYSQIVNDFQKGDIAEGYSVSREKKESFPLTVTSAQKNPTAFYLCASSRTGGYQPQHFGDGTRLSIL.

V is TRBV7-9 and J is TRBJ2-1; a weak D match, TRBD1 (6 bases). CDR1 SEHNR and CDR2 FQNEAQ come from the germline V gene (reference sequence). The CDR3 spans 14 residues. The V end lost 5 bases, the J end lost 1 base, and 9 bases lay between the germline ends. CDR3 sequence: CASSGGLSYNEQFF. The CDR3 nucleotides read TGTGCCAGCAGCGGGGGCTTGTCCTACAATGAGCAGTTCTTC. The whole variable domain, remainder taken from reference TRBV7-9 and TRBJ2-1, is DTGVSQNPRHKITKRGQNVTFRCDPISEHNRLYWYRQTLGQGPEFLTYFQNEAQLEKSRLLSDRFSAERPKGSFSTLEIQRTEQGDSAMYLCASSGGLSYNEQFFGPGTRLTVL.

The chain carries TRBV5-6 and TRBJ2-7; the D is unclear. Germline values: CDR1 SGHDT, CDR2 YYEEEE. This CDR3 is 13 amino acids long. Trimming took off 3 bases at V and 2 bases at J, with 9 bases between the two ends. The CDR3, as DNA: TGTGCCAGCAGCTCGGACGGGCCCTACGAGCAGTACGTC. It yields the protein CASSSDGPYEQYV.

This clone has only a few counts. The genes are TRBV15 and TRBJ1-6; 9 positions agree with TRBD1. Looked up from germline, CDR1 is LNHNV and CDR2 is YYDKDF (reference sequence). The CDR3 consists of 15 residues. The V and J ends lost 3 bases and 10 bases, in that order; junction bases with no gene match: 7. The CDR3 coding sequence is TGTGCCACCAGCAGGGCCGGGACAGGGCAATCACCCCTCCACTTT. Protein product: CATSRAGTGQSPLHF.

The chain combines TRBV6-5 with TRBJ1-4, with unresolved D. Trimming stripped 6 bases from V and 8 bases from J, with 13 bases between. The germline gives CDR1 MNHEY, CDR2 SVGAGI. The CDR3 has 13 residues. The CDR3 loop is CASRIGPSEKLFF. The DNA of the CDR3 is TGTGCCAGCAGGATCGGACCCTCGGAAAAACTGTTTTTT.